Listed below are T cell receptor beta chains from one sample, sequenced in a study of blood T cell repertoires in COVID-19. Some clones are missing from TCRdb's copy, which holds only in-frame ones; the method was immunoSEQ multiplex PCR. The table lists under 150,000 clones, 90% of them singletons. Sequenced sample: peripheral blood. The source is a human donor with active COVID-19. The donor label of this sample is uncertain. CDR3s leave out the opening cysteine and the closing phenylalanine or tryptophan.

CDR3 protein,V gene,J gene
ASSQEWGRGYGNIQY,TRBV4-3,TRBJ2-4
ASSVRDRGGSPLH,TRBV5-4,TRBJ1-6
ASSALGVSGGSANTGELF,TRBV6-1,TRBJ2-2
ASSELAGALSSYNEQF,TRBV10-1,TRBJ2-1
ASKADRGIYEQY,TRBV6-5,TRBJ2-7
ASSFGTGGTEAF,TRBV5-4,TRBJ1-1
ASSQVPGYEQY,TRBV14,TRBJ2-7
ATSIHRGQGGYT,TRBV15,TRBJ1-2
ASSFKGQMNTEAF,TRBV13,TRBJ1-1
ASSSILRGGRTDTQY,TRBV5-4,TRBJ2-3
ASSQDKGETQY,TRBV3-1/TRBV3-2,TRBJ2-5
ASRLVLGPNTEAF,TRBV7-2,TRBJ1-1